This T cell receptor (beta chain) emerged from a study of T cell changes during pregnancy in multiple sclerosis. The length of the CDR3 is 16 residues. The J segment lost 4 bases and the V segment lost 5 bases, leaving 13 bases of the junction unmatched. Germline CDR1 is SGHAT and CDR2 is FQNNGV. Measured with immunoSEQ multiplex PCR; TCRdb has only the in-frame clones, and not every one. The table has around 62,000 clones, 93% seen once; the top ten hold 3% to 4%. The V and J genes are TRBV11-2 and TRBJ2-5, with 7 bases aligning to TRBD2. This TCR was sampled from a female donor with multiple sclerosis, enrolled in a pregnancy study. Sample: CD8+ T cells from peripheral blood mononuclear cells, taken in the second trimester of pregnancy. Written as DNA, the CDR3 is TGTGCCAGCAGCCCGGTGGGGGGGAGCGGCCTAGAGACCCAGTACTTC. Its translation: CASSPVGGSGLETQYF. The whole variable domain, remainder taken from reference TRBV11-2 and TRBJ2-5, is EAGVAQSPRYKIIEKRQSVAFWCNPISGHATLYWYQQILGQGPKLLIQFQNNGVVDDSQLPKDRFSAERLKGVDSTLKIQPAKLEDSAVYLCASSPVGGSGLETQYFGPGTRLLVL.